Sequencing of this T cell receptor beta chain was carried out in a study of cytomegalovirus exposure and HLA in healthy donors. This CDR3 comprises 17 residues. Between the trimmed V and J ends, which lost 0 bases and 0 bases, there was a span of 13 bases. Germline lookup yields CDR1 SGHRS and CDR2 YFSETQ. Findings and limits, study-wide: Solely CMV serostatus was available to characterize immune exposure. As was reported, the classifier diagnosed cytomegalovirus status with high specificity and sensitivity. In a later analysis, the majority of CMV-associated beta chains seemingly showed HLA restriction. What was likely a sequencing artifact was a cluster of highly shared sequence variants.

On this clone itself: As yet, its antigen is unknown.

Use of 60 Vbeta and 13 Jbeta primers characterized the PCR. Measured with immunoSEQ multiplex PCR; TCRdb has only the in-frame clones, and not every one. The sample yields approximately 100,000 clones, 60% to 80% seen once. This receptor was identified in a man between 45 and 60 years old in good health and CMV-seropositive. The rearrangement joins TRBV5-1 to TRBJ2-1; possible D gene TRBD1, 5 bases. The sample taken for sequencing was PBMCs. The CDR3 reads CASSLGLGQFSYNEQFF. The CDR3 DNA reads TGCGCCAGCAGCTTGGGGCTTGGACAATTCTCCTACAATGAGCAGTTCTTC. Using reference TRBV5-1 and TRBJ2-1 for the parts outside the CDR3, the full variable domain is KAGVTQTPRYLIKTRGQQVTLSCSPISGHRSVSWYQQTPGQGLQFLFEYFSETQRNKGNFPGRFSGRQFSNSRSEMNVSTLELGDSALYLCASSLGLGQFSYNEQFFGPGTRLTVL.